A selection of T cell receptor beta chains follows, all from one sample in a study of T cell responses to AZD1222 COVID-19 vaccine. Repertoires were generated with immunoSEQ multiplex PCR, while TCRdb's copy carries only in-frame clones and drops some. The sample has about 150,000 clones; approximately 89% are singletons. Sequenced material: peripheral blood, taken 28 days after the second AZD1222 dose. These receptors were obtained from an adult who received the AZD1222 COVID-19 vaccine. Both conserved end residues are part of each CDR3. The order of the fields is D gene, clone size, J gene, V gene, CDR3 protein, CDR3 DNA. The D gene is left open where the match is weak. Not all rows give a size; the values are once, few, many and, for expanded clones, a class.

>.|.|TRBJ1-1|TRBV19
CAVGQRNTEAFF
TGTGCGGTGGGGCAAAGGAACACTGAAGCTTTCTTT
>TRBD1|.|TRBJ2-7|TRBV7-6
CASSPQGAHSYEQYF
TGTGCCAGCAGCCCACAGGGGGCCCACTCCTACGAGCAGTACTTC
>TRBD2|.|TRBJ2-1|TRBV12-5
CASGFAAGGYSYNEQFF
TGTGCTAGTGGTTTTGCAGCGGGAGGCTACTCCTACAATGAGCAGTTCTTC
>.|once|TRBJ1-1|TRBV5-4
CASSGMNTEAFF
TGTGCCAGCTCGGGGATGAACACTGAAGCTTTCTTT
>.|few|TRBJ2-2|TRBV4-3
CASSPLEGEGYTGELFF
TGCGCCAGCAGCCCCTTGGAGGGGGAAGGGTACACCGGGGAGCTGTTTTTT
>.|.|TRBJ2-5|TRBV11-2
CASSFGETQYF
TGTGCCAGCAGCTTCGGAGAGACCCAGTACTTC
>.|once|TRBJ1-1|TRBV19
CASAGTMDTEAFF
TGTGCCAGTGCCGGGACCATGGACACTGAAGCTTTCTTT
>TRBD2|.|TRBJ2-2|TRBV19
CASSIGLAGGRELFF
TGTGCCAGTAGTATTGGGCTAGCGGGAGGGCGGGAGCTGTTTTTT
>.|.|TRBJ2-1|TRBV11-3
CASSLVLRPGKNEQFF
TGTGCCAGCAGCTTAGTCCTGCGGCCGGGGAAGAATGAGCAGTTCTTC
>TRBD1|few|TRBJ1-6|TRBV28
CATGQVDSPLHF
TGTGCCACAGGACAGGTGGATTCACCCCTCCACTTT
>.|once|TRBJ2-3|TRBV27
CASSSSWCIDTQYF
TGTGCCAGCAGTTCTTCCTGGTGTATTGATACGCAGTATTTT
>.|once|TRBJ2-5|TRBV7-8
CASSLAGVEETQYF
TGTGCCAGCAGCTTAGCGGGAGTTGAGGAGACCCAGTACTTC
>.|.|TRBJ1-2|TRBV6-5
CASAGTTDGYTF
TGTGCCAGCGCCGGGACAACAGATGGCTACACCTTC
>.|.|TRBJ2-3|TRBV7-3
CASSQNGPSTDTQYF
TGTGCCAGCAGCCAAAACGGCCCGAGCACAGATACGCAGTATTTT
>.|.|TRBJ1-4|TRBV7-6
CASSLGGTGALFF
TGTGCCAGCAGCTTAGGGGGCACCGGAGCCCTGTTTTTT
>.|few|TRBJ1-2|TRBV4-3
CASSLNLPPRTDVYGYTF
TGCGCCAGCAGCCTGAACCTTCCCCCCCGGACCGACGTCTATGGCTACACCTTC
>.|.|TRBJ2-7|TRBV11-1
CASSVGPFSYEQYF
TGTGCCAGCAGCGTCGGACCCTTCTCCTACGAGCAGTACTTC
>.|.|TRBJ2-3|TRBV6-5
CASSYSGGALTDTQYF
TGTGCCAGCAGTTACTCTGGAGGTGCCCTCACAGATACGCAGTATTTT
>.|.|TRBJ2-1|TRBV19
CASSVNSGSSYNEQFF
TGTGCCAGTAGTGTGAACTCGGGAAGTTCCTACAATGAGCAGTTCTTC
>.|.|TRBJ1-6|TRBV28
CASRISGHLKTQSSYNSPLHF
TGTGCCAGCAGGATTTCGGGACACCTAAAAACACAGAGCTCCTATAATTCACCCCTCCACTTT
>.|once|TRBJ2-2|TRBV12-5
CASGLGGYRELFF
TGTGCTAGTGGTTTGGGGGGTTATCGGGAGCTGTTTTTT
>.|.|TRBJ1-3|TRBV6-5
CASSRTLRSGNTIYF
TGTGCCAGCTCCAGAACCTTACGCTCTGGAAACACCATATATTTT
>TRBD1|.|TRBJ1-2|TRBV12-3/TRBV12-4
CASRGQGSDGYTF
TGTGCCAGCAGGGGACAGGGATCCGATGGCTACACCTTC
>.|.|TRBJ2-7|TRBV6-5
CASSRTSYEQYF
TGTGCCAGCAGTCGAACAAGTTACGAGCAGTACTTC
>.|.|TRBJ1-2|TRBV6-1
CASSRGVGYGYTF
TGTGCCAGCAGTCGGGGGGTCGGTTATGGCTACACCTTC
>.|.|TRBJ2-5|TRBV4-2
CASSQGNRKETQYF
TGTGCCAGCAGCCAAGGAAACAGAAAAGAGACCCAGTACTTC
>TRBD2|few|TRBJ2-7|TRBV10-1
CASSQQAGPYEQYF
TGCGCCAGCAGTCAACAAGCGGGACCCTACGAGCAGTACTTC
>TRBD1|.|TRBJ1-1|TRBV19
CASSITPWTGRNTEAFF
TGTGCCAGTAGTATAACTCCATGGACAGGGAGGAACACTGAAGCTTTCTTT
>.|.|TRBJ2-7|TRBV27
CASSSHPREWSSYEQYF
TGTGCCAGCAGTTCCCACCCCCGGGAGTGGAGCTCCTACGAGCAGTACTTC
>TRBD2|.|TRBJ2-7|TRBV28
CASSLPWGPGTSGYEQYF
TGTGCCAGCAGTTTACCATGGGGTCCCGGGACTAGCGGCTACGAGCAGTACTTC
>.|.|TRBJ1-4|TRBV30
CAWNSFNEKLFF
TGTGCCTGGAACAGTTTTAATGAAAAACTGTTTTTT
>TRBD2|.|TRBJ2-1|TRBV9
CASSPSSGRYNEQFF
TGTGCCAGCAGCCCTTCTAGCGGACGCTACAATGAGCAGTTCTTC
>.|.|TRBJ2-7|TRBV6-2/TRBV6-3
CASSSRDGAYEQYF
TGTGCCAGCAGTTCCCGGGACGGGGCGTACGAGCAGTACTTC
>TRBD1|few|TRBJ1-6|TRBV9
CASSAGTVNSPLHF
TGTGCCAGCAGCGCAGGGACAGTGAATTCACCCCTCCACTTT
>TRBD2|.|TRBJ2-3|TRBV7-2
CASSPYTGLVRVTQYF
TGTGCCAGCAGCCCATACACGGGACTAGTCAGGGTTACGCAGTATTTT
>TRBD1|.|TRBJ1-1|TRBV2
CASSKGQGHTEAFF
TGTGCCAGCAGCAAGGGACAGGGTCACACTGAAGCTTTCTTT
>TRBD1|.|TRBJ1-2|TRBV6-2/TRBV6-3
CASSYTDRGDYGYTF
TGTGCCAGCAGTTACACCGACAGGGGTGACTATGGCTACACCTTC
>TRBD2|.|TRBJ2-7|TRBV6-2/TRBV6-3
CASSYGAGGYEQYF
TGTGCCAGCAGTTACGGCGCGGGAGGGTACGAGCAGTACTTC
>TRBD1|.|TRBJ1-1|TRBV27
CASSLRPTGSVNTEAFF
TGTGCCAGCAGTTTACGTCCGACAGGGTCGGTGAACACTGAAGCTTTCTTT